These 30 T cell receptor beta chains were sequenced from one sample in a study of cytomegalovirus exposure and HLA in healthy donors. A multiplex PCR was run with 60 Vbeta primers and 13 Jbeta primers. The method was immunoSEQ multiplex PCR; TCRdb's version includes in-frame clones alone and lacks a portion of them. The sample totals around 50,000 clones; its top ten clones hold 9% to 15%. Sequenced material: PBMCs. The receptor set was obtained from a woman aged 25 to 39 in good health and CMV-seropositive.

This CDR3 reads CASSSFNTGELFF. The CDR3 DNA reads TGTGCCAGCAGTTCCTTCAACACCGGGGAGCTGTTTTTT. The rearrangement links TRBV6-5 to TRBJ2-2; D is unresolved. Germline V gives CDR1 MNHEY, CDR2 SVGAGI. The CDR3 runs to 13 residues. V shed 4 bases and J shed 2 bases, with 5 bases lying between them.

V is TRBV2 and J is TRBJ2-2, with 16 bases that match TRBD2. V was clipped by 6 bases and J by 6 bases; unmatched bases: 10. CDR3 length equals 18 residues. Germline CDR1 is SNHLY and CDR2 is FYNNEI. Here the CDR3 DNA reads TGTGCCAGCAGCATGCCGGGACTAGCGGGGGGGCGGTCCGGGGAGCTGTTTTTT. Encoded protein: CASSMPGLAGGRSGELFF.

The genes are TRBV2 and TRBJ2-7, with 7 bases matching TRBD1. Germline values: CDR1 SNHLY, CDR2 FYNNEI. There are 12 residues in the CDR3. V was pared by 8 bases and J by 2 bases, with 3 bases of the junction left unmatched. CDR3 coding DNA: TGTGCCAGCCGACAGGGCCCCTACGAGCAGTACTTC. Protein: CASRQGPYEQYF.

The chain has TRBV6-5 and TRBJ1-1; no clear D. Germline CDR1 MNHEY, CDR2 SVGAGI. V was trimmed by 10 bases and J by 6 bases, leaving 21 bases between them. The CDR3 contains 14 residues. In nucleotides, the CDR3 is TGTGCCACCGTTCCGAGGCCGGAGTCGGCTGAAGCTTTCTTT. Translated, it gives CATVPRPESAEAFF.

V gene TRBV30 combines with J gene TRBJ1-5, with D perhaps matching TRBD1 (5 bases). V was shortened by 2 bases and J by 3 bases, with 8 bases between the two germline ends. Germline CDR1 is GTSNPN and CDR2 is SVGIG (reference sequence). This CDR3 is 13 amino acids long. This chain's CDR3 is CAWSSGINQPQHF. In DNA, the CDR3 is TGTGCCTGGAGTTCAGGGATCAATCAGCCCCAGCATTTT. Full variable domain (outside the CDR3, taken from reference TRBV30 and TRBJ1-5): SQTIHQWPATLVQPVGSPLSLECTVEGTSNPNLYWYRQAAGRGLQLLFYSVGIGQISSEVPQNLSASRPQDRQFILSSKKLLLSDSGFYLCAWSSGINQPQHFGDGTRLSIL.

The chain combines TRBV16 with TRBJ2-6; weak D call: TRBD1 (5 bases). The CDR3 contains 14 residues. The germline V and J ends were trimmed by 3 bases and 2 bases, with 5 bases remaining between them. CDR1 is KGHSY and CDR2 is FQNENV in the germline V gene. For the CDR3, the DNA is TGTGCCAGCAGCCAGACAGCTGGGGCCAACGTCCTGACTTTC. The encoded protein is CASSQTAGANVLTF. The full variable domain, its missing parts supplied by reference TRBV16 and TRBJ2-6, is GEEVAQTPKHLVRGEGQKAKLYCAPIKGHSYVFWYQQVLKNEFKFLISFQNENVFDETGMPKERFSAKCLPNSPCSLEIQATKLEDSAVYFCASSQTAGANVLTFGAGSRLTVL.

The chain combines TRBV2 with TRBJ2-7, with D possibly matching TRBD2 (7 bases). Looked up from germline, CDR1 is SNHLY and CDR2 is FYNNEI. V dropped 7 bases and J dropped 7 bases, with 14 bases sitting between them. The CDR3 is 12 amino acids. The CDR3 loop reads CASIRGAGEQYF. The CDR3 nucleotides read TGTGCCAGCATTCGGGGGGCAGGGGAGCAGTACTTC.

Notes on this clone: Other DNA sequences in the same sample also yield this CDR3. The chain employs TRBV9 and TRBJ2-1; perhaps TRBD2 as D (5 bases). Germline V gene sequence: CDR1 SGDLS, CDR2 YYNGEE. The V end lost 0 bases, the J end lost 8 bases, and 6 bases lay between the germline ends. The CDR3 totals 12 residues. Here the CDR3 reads CASSVGGHEQFF. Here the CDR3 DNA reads TGTGCCAGCAGCGTAGGAGGGCATGAGCAGTTCTTC.

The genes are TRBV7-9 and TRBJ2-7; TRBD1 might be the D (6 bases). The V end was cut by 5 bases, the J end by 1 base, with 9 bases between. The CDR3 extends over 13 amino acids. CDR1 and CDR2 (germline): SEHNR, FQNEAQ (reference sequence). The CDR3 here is CASSPGQSYEQYF. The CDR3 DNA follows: TGTGCCAGCAGCCCGGGACAATCCTACGAGCAGTACTTC.

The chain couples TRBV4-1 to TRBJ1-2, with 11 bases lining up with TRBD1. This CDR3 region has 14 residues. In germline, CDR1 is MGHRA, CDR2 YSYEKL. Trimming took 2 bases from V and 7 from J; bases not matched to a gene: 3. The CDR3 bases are TGCGCCAGCAGCCAAACCGGGACAGGGGGTGGCTACACCTTC. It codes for CASSQTGTGGGYTF.

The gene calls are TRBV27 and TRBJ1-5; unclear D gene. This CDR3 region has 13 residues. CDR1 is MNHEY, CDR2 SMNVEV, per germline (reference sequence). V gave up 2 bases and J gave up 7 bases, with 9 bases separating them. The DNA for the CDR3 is TGTGCCAGCAGTTTAGGGCCGTACCAGCCCCAGCATTTT. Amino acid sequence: CASSLGPYQPQHF.

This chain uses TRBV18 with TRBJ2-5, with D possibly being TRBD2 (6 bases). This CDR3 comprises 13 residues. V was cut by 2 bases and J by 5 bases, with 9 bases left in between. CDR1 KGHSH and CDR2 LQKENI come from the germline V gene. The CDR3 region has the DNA TGTGCCAGCTCACCAGGAAGCGGGGAGACCCAGTACTTC. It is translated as CASSPGSGETQYF.

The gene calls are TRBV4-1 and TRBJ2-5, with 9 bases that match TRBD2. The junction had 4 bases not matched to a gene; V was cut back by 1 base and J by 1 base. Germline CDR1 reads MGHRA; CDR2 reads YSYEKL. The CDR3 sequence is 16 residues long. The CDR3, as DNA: TGCGCCAGCAGCCAAGGTCTAGCGGGGAGCCAAGAGACCCAGTACTTC. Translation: CASSQGLAGSQETQYF.

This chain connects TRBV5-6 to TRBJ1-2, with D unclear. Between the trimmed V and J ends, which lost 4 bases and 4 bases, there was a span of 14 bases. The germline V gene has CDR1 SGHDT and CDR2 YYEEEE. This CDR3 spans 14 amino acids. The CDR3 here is CASSPRSRVYGYTF. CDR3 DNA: TGTGCCAGCAGCCCTCGGAGTAGAGTCTATGGCTACACCTTC.

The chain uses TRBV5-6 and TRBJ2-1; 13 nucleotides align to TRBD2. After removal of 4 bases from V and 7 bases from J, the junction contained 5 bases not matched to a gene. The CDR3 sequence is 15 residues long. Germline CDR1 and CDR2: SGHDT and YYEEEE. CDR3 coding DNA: TGTGCCAGCAGCCGGACTAGCGGGGGAAGAAATGAGCAGTTCTTC. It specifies CASSRTSGGRNEQFF.

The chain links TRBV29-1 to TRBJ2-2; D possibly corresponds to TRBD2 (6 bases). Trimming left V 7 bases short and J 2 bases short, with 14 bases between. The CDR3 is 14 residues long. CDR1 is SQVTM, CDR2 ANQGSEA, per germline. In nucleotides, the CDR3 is TGCAGCGGACGCCGGGACTCCAACACCGGGGAGCTGTTTTTT. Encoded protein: CSGRRDSNTGELFF.

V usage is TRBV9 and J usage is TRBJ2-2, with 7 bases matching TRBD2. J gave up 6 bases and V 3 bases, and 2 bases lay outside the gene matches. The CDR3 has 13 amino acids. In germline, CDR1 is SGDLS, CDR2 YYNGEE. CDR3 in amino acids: CASSEGGAGELFF. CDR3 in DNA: TGTGCCAGCAGCGAGGGAGGGGCCGGGGAGCTGTTTTTT.

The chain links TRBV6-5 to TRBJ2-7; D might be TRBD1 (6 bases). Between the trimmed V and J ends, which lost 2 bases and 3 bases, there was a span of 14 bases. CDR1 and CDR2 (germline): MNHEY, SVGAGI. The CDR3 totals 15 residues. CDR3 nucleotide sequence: TGTGCCAGCAGTTACGATCAGGGGCGAGGCTACGAGCAGTACTTC. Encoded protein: CASSYDQGRGYEQYF.

The CDR3 DNA sequence: TGTGCCAGCAGCCAAGCAAGTGAATCGGGGGCCCAGCATTTT. Translated, it gives CASSQASESGAQHF. This rearrangement joins TRBV2 to TRBJ1-5; D is possibly TRBD1 (5 bases). Deletions cut 6 bases from V and 11 bases from J, with 20 bases between. Germline V gene data show CDR1 as SNHLY and CDR2 as FYNNEI. The length of the CDR3 is 14 residues. The whole variable domain, remainder taken from reference TRBV2 and TRBJ1-5, is EPEVTQTPSHQVTQMGQEVILRCVPISNHLYFYWYRQILGQKVEFLVSFYNNEISEKSEIFDDQFSVERPDGSNFTLKIRSTKLEDSAMYFCASSQASESGAQHFGDGTRLSIL.

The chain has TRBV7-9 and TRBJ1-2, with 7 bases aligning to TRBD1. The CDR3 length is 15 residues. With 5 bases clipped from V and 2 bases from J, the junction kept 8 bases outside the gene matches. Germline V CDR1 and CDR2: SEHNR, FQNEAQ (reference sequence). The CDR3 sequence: CASSPRQGFNYGYTF. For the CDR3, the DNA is TGTGCCAGCAGCCCCCGACAGGGATTCAACTATGGCTACACCTTC. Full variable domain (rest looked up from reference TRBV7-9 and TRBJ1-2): DTGVSQNPRHKITKRGQNVTFRCDPISEHNRLYWYRQTLGQGPEFLTYFQNEAQLEKSRLLSDRFSAERPKGSFSTLEIQRTEQGDSAMYLCASSPRQGFNYGYTFGSGTRLTVV.

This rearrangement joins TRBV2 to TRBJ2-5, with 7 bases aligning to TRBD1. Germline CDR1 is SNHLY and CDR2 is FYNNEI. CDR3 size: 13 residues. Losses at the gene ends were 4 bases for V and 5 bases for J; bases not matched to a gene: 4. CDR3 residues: CASSADRRETQYF. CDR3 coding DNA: TGTGCCAGCAGTGCGGACAGGCGGGAGACCCAGTACTTC.

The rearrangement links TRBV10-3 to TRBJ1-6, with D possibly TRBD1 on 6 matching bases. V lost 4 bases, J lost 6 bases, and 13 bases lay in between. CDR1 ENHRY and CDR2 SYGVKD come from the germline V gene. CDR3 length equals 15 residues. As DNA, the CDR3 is TGTGCCATCAGTGTAGGACAGACAGTTAATTCACCCCTCCACTTT. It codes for CAISVGQTVNSPLHF.

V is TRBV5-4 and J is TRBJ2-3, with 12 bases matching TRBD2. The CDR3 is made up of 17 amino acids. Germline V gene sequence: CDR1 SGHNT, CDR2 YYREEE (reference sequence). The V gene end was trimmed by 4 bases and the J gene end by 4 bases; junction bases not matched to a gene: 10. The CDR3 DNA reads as TGTGCCAGCAGCCGACTAGCGGGAGCCCGGAGGGCAGATACGCAGTATTTT. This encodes CASSRLAGARRADTQYF.

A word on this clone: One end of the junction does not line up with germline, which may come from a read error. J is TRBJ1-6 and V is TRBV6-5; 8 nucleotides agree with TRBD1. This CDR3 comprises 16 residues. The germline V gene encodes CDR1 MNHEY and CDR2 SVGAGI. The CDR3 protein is CASSYSSQGAHSPLHF. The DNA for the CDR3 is TGTGCCAGCAGCTACTCCAGTCAGGGGGCACATTCACCCCTCCACTTT.

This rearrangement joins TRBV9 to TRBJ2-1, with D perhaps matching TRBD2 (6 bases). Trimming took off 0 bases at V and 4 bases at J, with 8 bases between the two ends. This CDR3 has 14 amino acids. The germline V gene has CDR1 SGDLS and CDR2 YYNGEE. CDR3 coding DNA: TGTGCCAGCAGCGTAGTCGGGAGTTACAATGAGCAGTTCTTC. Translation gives CASSVVGSYNEQFF. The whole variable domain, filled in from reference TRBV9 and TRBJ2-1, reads DSGVTQTPKHLITATGQRVTLRCSPRSGDLSVYWYQQSLDQGLQFLIQYYNGEERAKGNILERFSAQQFPDLHSELNLSSLELGDSALYFCASSVVGSYNEQFFGPGTRLTVL.

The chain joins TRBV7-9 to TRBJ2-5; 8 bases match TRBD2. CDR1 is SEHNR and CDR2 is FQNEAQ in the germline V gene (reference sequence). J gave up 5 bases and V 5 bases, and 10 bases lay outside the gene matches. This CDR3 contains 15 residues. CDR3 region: CASSIPLSGGETQYF. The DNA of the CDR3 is TGTGCCAGCAGCATCCCACTTTCGGGGGGGGAGACCCAGTACTTC.

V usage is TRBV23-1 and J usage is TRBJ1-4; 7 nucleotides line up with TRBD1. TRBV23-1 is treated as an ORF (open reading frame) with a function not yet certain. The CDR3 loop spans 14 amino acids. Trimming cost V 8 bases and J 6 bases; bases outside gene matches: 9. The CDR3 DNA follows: TGCGCCAGCCTCGAAGGGGACAGCGATGAAAAACTGTTTTTT. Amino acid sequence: CASLEGDSDEKLFF.

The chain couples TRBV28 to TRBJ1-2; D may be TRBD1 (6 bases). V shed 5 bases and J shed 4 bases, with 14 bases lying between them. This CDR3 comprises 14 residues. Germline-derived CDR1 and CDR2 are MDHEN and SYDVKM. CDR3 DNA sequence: TGTGCCAGCAGTGTACCGGGACAAGCCTATGGCTACACCTTC. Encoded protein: CASSVPGQAYGYTF.

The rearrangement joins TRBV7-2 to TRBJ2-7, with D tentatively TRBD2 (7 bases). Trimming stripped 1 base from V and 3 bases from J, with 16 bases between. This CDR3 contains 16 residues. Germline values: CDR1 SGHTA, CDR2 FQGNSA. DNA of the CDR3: TGTGCCAGCAGCTTAGTGAGCGGGACAATACGCTACGAGCAGTACTTC. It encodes CASSLVSGTIRYEQYF.

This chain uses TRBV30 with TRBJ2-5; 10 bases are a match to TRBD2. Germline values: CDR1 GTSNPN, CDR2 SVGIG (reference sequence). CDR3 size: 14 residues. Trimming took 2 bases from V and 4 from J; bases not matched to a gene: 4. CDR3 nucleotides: TGTGCCTGGAGTCCCACTAGCGGGATAGAGACCCAGTACTTC. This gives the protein CAWSPTSGIETQYF.